This entry lists 21 T cell receptor beta chains sequenced from one sample in a study of control samples from healthy donors and cancer patients. Produced via immunoSEQ multiplex PCR; TCRdb's table is partial and in-frame only. The sample consists of about 59,000 clones, 92% of them appearing once. Sequenced material: PBMCs. The receptors here all came from a man aged 35-49 years with colorectal cancer.

This clone is a singleton in its sample. The V and J genes are TRBV21-1 and TRBJ1-2; TRBD1, as called in the table, went unchecked against the DNA. TRBV21-1 is given as a pseudogene. The length of the CDR3 is 20 residues. The CDR3: CASSKGASGQSGRANYGYTF. DNA for the CDR3: TGTGCCAGCAGCAAAGGCGCCAGTGGACAGTCTGGGCGAGCTAACTATGGCTACACCTTC.

This sequence joins TRBV7-2 and TRBJ2-5; a possible D gene is TRBD1 (6 bases). V lost 0 bases to trimming and J lost 4 bases, with 9 bases between them. CDR1 SGHTA and CDR2 FQGNSA come from the germline V gene. CDR3 size: 14 residues. The CDR3 spells CASSLAGARETQYF. The CDR3 region has the DNA TGTGCCAGCAGCTTAGCGGGGGCCCGAGAGACCCAGTACTTC.

The gene calls are TRBV29-1 and TRBJ1-4, with 10 bases identical to TRBD1. Germline V lookup: CDR1 SQVTM, CDR2 ANQGSEA. The CDR3 runs to 14 residues. V was pared by 7 bases and J by 7 bases, with 9 bases of the junction left unmatched. This CDR3 is CSGMTGGAGEKLFF. In DNA form, the CDR3 reads TGCAGCGGGATGACAGGGGGCGCAGGTGAAAAACTGTTTTTT.

V usage is TRBV29-1 and J usage is TRBJ1-2; maybe TRBD1 (5 bases). This CDR3 has 13 amino acids. The V gene's germline CDR1 is SQVTM and CDR2 ANQGSEA. V lost 4 bases and J lost 3, with 12 bases in between. The CDR3 sequence is CSVATDRYYGYTF. The CDR3 DNA follows: TGCAGCGTTGCCACAGACAGATACTATGGCTACACCTTC.

The rearrangement links TRBV7-2 to TRBJ1-1; no clear D. The CDR3 is 13 residues long. Deletions cut 1 base from V and 4 bases from J, with 7 bases between. Germline assignment: CDR1 SGHTA and CDR2 FQGNSA. CDR3 coding DNA: TGTGCCAGCAGCTTAGTTGCCTCCACTGAAGCTTTCTTT. This codes for CASSLVASTEAFF.

This rearrangement joins TRBV10-2 to TRBJ1-5; D gene ambiguous. The germline CDR1 and CDR2 sequences are WSHSY and SAAADI. Trimming removed 4 bases at V and 4 bases at J, with 5 bases between. This CDR3 is built from 12 residues. The CDR3 is CASSGVNQPQHF. The CDR3 DNA follows: TGCGCCAGCAGTGGAGTAAATCAGCCCCAGCATTTT.

This rearrangement joins TRBV2 to TRBJ2-5; 7 bases align to TRBD2. This CDR3 spans 14 amino acids. Germline CDR1 is SNHLY and CDR2 is FYNNEI. With 6 bases clipped from V and 5 bases from J, the junction kept 9 bases outside the gene matches. The CDR3 loop reads CASRGIPGGETQYF. CDR3 coding DNA: TGTGCCAGCAGGGGGATTCCCGGGGGGGAGACCCAGTACTTC.

CDR3 protein: CASSVAQGDQPQHF. The CDR3 DNA reads as TGTGCCAGCAGTGTAGCACAGGGGGATCAGCCCCAGCATTTT. V usage is TRBV2 and J usage is TRBJ1-5, with 8 bases that match TRBD1. Germline CDR1 SNHLY, CDR2 FYNNEI. V shed 4 bases and J 5 bases; nucleotides not matched to a gene: 4. The CDR3 covers 14 residues. The whole variable domain, filled in from reference TRBV2 and TRBJ1-5, reads EPEVTQTPSHQVTQMGQEVILRCVPISNHLYFYWYRQILGQKVEFLVSFYNNEISEKSEIFDDQFSVERPDGSNFTLKIRSTKLEDSAMYFCASSVAQGDQPQHFGDGTRLSIL.

This sequence joins TRBV9 and TRBJ2-2, with 12 bases fitting TRBD1. This CDR3 contains 19 residues. Germline lookup yields CDR1 SGDLS and CDR2 YYNGEE. Trimming cost V 4 bases and J 5 bases; bases outside gene matches: 15. Here the CDR3 reads CASSTTPGQGAFSTGELFF. CDR3 coding DNA: TGTGCCAGCAGCACGACACCGGGACAGGGGGCATTTTCGACCGGGGAGCTGTTTTTT.

This chain joins TRBV2 and TRBJ1-4; 10 bases line up with TRBD1. The CDR3 runs 15 residues. Germline CDR1 is SNHLY and CDR2 is FYNNEI. Trimming cost V 6 bases and J 0 bases; bases outside gene matches: 1. The chain's CDR3 is CASRGTGATNEKLFF. CDR3 coding DNA: TGTGCCAGCAGGGGGACAGGGGCAACTAATGAAAAACTGTTTTTT.

This clone was seen just once. The chain employs TRBV18 and TRBJ1-5; no clear D. Germline values: CDR1 KGHSH, CDR2 LQKENI. This CDR3 is 13 amino acids long. The V end lost 2 bases, the J end lost 6 bases, and 8 bases lay between the germline ends. The CDR3 DNA follows: TGTGCCAGCTCACCAGGGGAGGGTCAGCCCCAGCATTTT. Translating it yields CASSPGEGQPQHF. Full variable domain (rest looked up from reference TRBV18 and TRBJ1-5): NAGVMQNPRHLVRRRGQEARLRCSPMKGHSHVYWYRQLPEEGLKFMVYLQKENIIDESGMPKERFSAEFPKEGPSILRIQQVVRGDSAAYFCASSPGEGQPQHFGDGTRLSIL.

The chain combines TRBV3-1 (or the pseudogene TRBV3-2) with TRBJ1-4; a weak D match, TRBD1 (6 bases). There are 15 residues in the CDR3. CDR1 and CDR2 from the germline V gene are LGHDT and YNNKEL (reference sequence). V was clipped by 5 bases and J by 7 bases, with 17 bases between them. The chain's CDR3 is CASSALGAPGEKLFF. The CDR3 nucleotides read TGTGCCAGCAGCGCTTTGGGGGCTCCGGGTGAAAAACTGTTTTTT.

The J gene is TRBJ2-7, the V gene TRBV3-1 (or the pseudogene TRBV3-2); D is uncertain. Trimming removed 1 base from V and 0 bases from J, with 4 bases in between. This CDR3 is 13 amino acids long. Germline assignment: CDR1 LGHDT and CDR2 YNNKEL (reference sequence). CDR3 residues: CASSQVTSYEQYF. Written as DNA, the CDR3 is TGTGCCAGCAGCCAAGTGACCTCCTACGAGCAGTACTTC.

Notes on this clone: A read error may produce the germline difference seen at one junction end. The rearrangement links TRBV7-2 to TRBJ1-2; D is unresolved. Germline CDR1 and CDR2: SGHTA and FQGNSA. This CDR3 spans 16 amino acids. CDR3 amino acids: CASSRLFDGANYGYIF. CDR3 DNA sequence: TGTGCCAGCAGCCGCCTGTTTGACGGTGCTAACTATGGCTACATCTTC. Drawing the rest from reference TRBV7-2 and TRBJ1-2, the complete variable domain is GAGVSQSPSNKVTEKGKDVELRCDPISGHTALYWYRQSLGQGLEFLIYFQGNSAPDKSGLPSDRFSAERTGGSVSTLTIQRTQQEDSAVYLCASSRLFDGANYGYIFGSGTRLTVV.

This chain links TRBV18 with TRBJ2-1, with D possibly being TRBD1 or TRBD2 (5 bases each). This CDR3 has 17 residues. The germline V gene encodes CDR1 KGHSH and CDR2 LQKENI. Deletions cut 3 bases from V and 1 base from J, with 16 bases between. CDR3 sequence reads: CASSPDNWDPSYNEQFF. DNA of the CDR3: TGTGCCAGCTCACCCGATAATTGGGACCCATCCTACAATGAGCAGTTCTTC.

The CDR3 DNA follows: TGTGCCACCAGGGGAACCTACAATGAGCAGTTCTTC. This sequence encodes CATRGTYNEQFF. The V gene is TRBV15, the J gene TRBJ2-1, with D uncertain. The length of the CDR3 is 12 residues. V dropped 6 bases and J dropped 2 bases, with 5 bases sitting between them. Looked up from germline, CDR1 is LNHNV and CDR2 is YYDKDF (reference sequence).

V usage is TRBV4-2 and J usage is TRBJ1-5, with D unclear. V dropped 6 bases and J dropped 0 bases, with 12 bases sitting between them. The CDR3 covers 15 residues. Germline lookup yields CDR1 LGHNA and CDR2 YNFKEQ. The CDR3: CASRPDGISNQPQHF. CDR3 nucleotide sequence: TGTGCCAGCAGACCGGACGGTATTAGCAATCAGCCCCAGCATTTT.

This clone was detected once. The gene calls are TRBV18 and TRBJ1-2; D call uncertain. CDR1 is KGHSH and CDR2 is LQKENI in the germline V gene. V was trimmed by 3 bases and J by 6 bases, leaving 17 bases between them. The CDR3 covers 15 residues. CDR3 amino acids: CASSPRASDGDGYTF. The DNA of the CDR3 is TGTGCCAGCTCACCCCGGGCCTCGGACGGTGATGGCTACACCTTC.

The chain uses TRBV7-6 and TRBJ2-7; D might be TRBD2 (6 bases). This CDR3 has 14 residues. Per germline, CDR1 SGHVS and CDR2 FNYEAQ. Trimming left V 1 base short and J 3 bases short, with 10 bases between. The CDR3 protein is CASSLGGVGYEQYF. The CDR3 region has the DNA TGTGCCAGCAGCTTAGGGGGGGTGGGCTACGAGCAGTACTTC.

The V and J genes are TRBV9 and TRBJ2-3, with no clear D. Trimming left V 3 bases short and J 1 base short, with 12 bases between. From germline, CDR1 is SGDLS and CDR2 YYNGEE. CDR3 length equals 15 residues. CDR3 DNA sequence: TGTGCCAGCAGCGCCTACACTTCGGGCACAGATACGCAGTATTTT. Encoded protein: CASSAYTSGTDTQYF.

This chain uses TRBV29-1 with TRBJ1-1; a weak D match, TRBD1 (6 bases). Germline CDR1 and CDR2: SQVTM and ANQGSEA. The length of the CDR3 is 12 residues. Trimming pared 5 bases from V and 4 bases from J, leaving 11 bases between. The CDR3 DNA follows: TGCAGCGTTTCACAGGGAACCACTGAAGCTTTCTTT. This gives the protein CSVSQGTTEAFF.